A single sample gave rise to the 14 T cell receptor beta chains below, sequenced in a study of technical replicates of blood from a handful of donors. TCRdb's table, derived via immunoSEQ multiplex PCR, lists solely in-frame clones and lacks some. Found here are tens of thousands of clones, 89% of them singletons; the top ten hold around 4.4%. Sequencing was done on a sample of PBMCs. These receptor sequences come from a human donor in good health. Some clones in this sample may be carry-over from other donors' samples.

The J gene is TRBJ2-1, the V gene TRBV7-9; 10 nucleotides align to TRBD2. The CDR3 covers 13 residues. CDR1 and CDR2 (germline): SEHNR, FQNEAQ (reference sequence). Losses at the gene ends were 5 bases for V and 7 bases for J; bases not matched to a gene: 2. The CDR3 reads CASSGAGGNEQFF. In nucleotides, the CDR3 is TGTGCCAGCAGCGGAGCGGGGGGGAATGAGCAGTTCTTC.

The genes are TRBV11-1 and TRBJ2-2; tentative D call: TRBD1 (5 bases). Trimming cost V 5 bases and J 4 bases, with 11 bases left between them. Germline-derived CDR1 and CDR2 are SGHAT and FQDESV (reference sequence). The CDR3 extends over 14 amino acids. CDR3 nucleotide sequence: TGTGCCAGCAGCACAACAGGATTCACCGGGGAGCTGTTTTTT. Translating gives CASSTTGFTGELFF.

This clone came up once. The chain combines TRBV29-1 with TRBJ2-1; 10 nucleotides agree with TRBD2. The length of the CDR3 is 14 residues. Unmatched junction bases numbered 7, after V lost 4 bases and J lost 7 bases. Germline loops: CDR1 SQVTM, CDR2 ANQGSEA. In nucleotides, the CDR3 is TGCAGCGTTGGACCTAGCGGGAGATTGAATGAGCAGTTCTTC. It encodes CSVGPSGRLNEQFF.

The V and J genes are TRBV29-1 and TRBJ1-2; D is unclear. Trimming stripped 2 bases from V and 5 bases from J, with 18 bases between. The CDR3 has 15 amino acids. Per the germline V gene, CDR1 is SQVTM and CDR2 is ANQGSEA. This CDR3 is CSVEIYTGEPYGYTF. The CDR3 region has the DNA TGCAGCGTTGAAATATACACCGGGGAACCTTATGGCTACACCTTC.

The genes are TRBV5-4 and TRBJ2-1; D is undetermined. V was pared by 0 bases and J by 0 bases, with 4 bases between. The germline V gene has CDR1 SGHNT and CDR2 YYREEE (reference sequence). The CDR3 loop spans 14 amino acids. The CDR3 nucleotides read TGTGCCAGCAGCTTGGGTAACTCCTACAATGAGCAGTTCTTC. Protein: CASSLGNSYNEQFF.

The chain links TRBV2 to TRBJ2-1; D may be TRBD2 (6 bases). This CDR3 region has 12 residues. V was trimmed by 2 bases and J by 12 bases, leaving 11 bases between them. The germline gives CDR1 SNHLY, CDR2 FYNNEI. Here the CDR3 reads CASSEQGTLQFF. The CDR3 DNA reads as TGTGCCAGCAGTGAACAAGGGACTCTGCAGTTCTTC.

Comment on this clone: The germline gene is not matched at one end of the junction; a read error may be the cause. J is TRBJ2-5 and V is TRBV30, with D tentatively TRBD1 (5 bases). This CDR3 has 13 residues. The germline V gene has CDR1 GTSNPN and CDR2 SVGIG (reference sequence). DNA for the CDR3: TGTGCCTGGAATAGACAGCTGCAAGAGGCCCAGTACTTC. As protein: CAWNRQLQEAQYF.

This chain links TRBV27 with TRBJ2-1, with a weak D call TRBD1 (7 bases). The V and J ends lost 5 bases and 9 bases respectively, with 17 bases between them. Germline-derived CDR1 and CDR2 are MNHEY and SMNVEV (reference sequence). The CDR3 length is 14 residues. The CDR3 nucleotides are TGTGCCAGCAGTCAACTCGGAGGGGGCGGTGAGCAGTTCTTC. Translation: CASSQLGGGGEQFF.

The gene calls are TRBV5-1 and TRBJ1-6; D is undetermined. This CDR3 contains 14 residues. V lost 0 bases to trimming and J lost 5 bases, with 6 bases between them. CDR1 SGHRS and CDR2 YFSETQ come from the germline V gene. The CDR3 here is CASSLAGDNSPLHF. DNA for the CDR3: TGCGCCAGCAGCTTGGCCGGGGATAATTCACCCCTCCACTTT.

This clone was recorded once. The chain recombines TRBV4-2 with TRBJ1-2; 7 nucleotides agree with TRBD1. V shed 2 bases and J 3 bases; nucleotides not matched to a gene: 6. This CDR3 is 15 amino acids long. The germline gives CDR1 LGHNA, CDR2 YNFKEQ. The CDR3 coding sequence is TGTGCCAGCAGCCAACAGGGGGGTGACCACTATGGCTACACCTTC. Translation: CASSQQGGDHYGYTF.

This clone is a singleton in its sample. The rearrangement links TRBV7-2 to TRBJ1-6; D might be TRBD1 (5 bases). This CDR3 has 15 residues. The germline gives CDR1 SGHTA, CDR2 FQGNSA. V lost 10 bases to trimming and J lost 0 bases, with 13 bases between them. CDR3 loop: CANRTLSSYNSPLHF. The CDR3 DNA reads as TGTGCCAACAGGACACTTAGCTCCTATAATTCACCCCTCCACTTT.

The chain carries TRBV7-2 and TRBJ1-1, with a weak D call TRBD1 (5 bases). The germline V gene has CDR1 SGHTA and CDR2 FQGNSA. V was pared by 2 bases and J by 4 bases, with 11 bases between. There are 14 residues in the CDR3. This chain's CDR3 is CASSLRQTLTEAFF. Written as DNA, the CDR3 is TGTGCCAGCAGCTTACGACAGACTCTCACTGAAGCTTTCTTT.

The J gene is TRBJ2-7, the V gene TRBV4-2; 7 nucleotides line up with TRBD1. Germline loops: CDR1 LGHNA, CDR2 YNFKEQ. The CDR3 is 15 residues long. The ends lost 4 bases at V and 4 bases at J; junction bases unmatched: 10. In DNA form, the CDR3 reads TGTGCCAGCAGCCCGAGCGGACAGGCAACTTACGAGCAGTACTTC. Translating it yields CASSPSGQATYEQYF.

This clone has only one observation. The chain couples TRBV6-5 to TRBJ2-1; no clear D. CDR3 length equals 13 residues. Germline CDR1 and CDR2: MNHEY and SVGAGI. The V end lost 3 bases, the J end lost 5 bases, and 8 bases lay between the germline ends. The CDR3 is CASSYEKNNEQFF. Written as DNA, the CDR3 is TGTGCCAGCAGTTATGAGAAAAACAATGAGCAGTTCTTC.